The rows below give T cell receptor beta chains drawn from one sample of a study of cytomegalovirus exposure and HLA in healthy donors. Profiled with immunoSEQ multiplex PCR; TCRdb holds only in-frame clones, not every one. The repertoire holds some 200,000 clones, with around 80% as singletons. Sequencing was done on a sample of PBMCs. The receptors stem from a woman under 40 in good health and CMV-seronegative. Both conserved end residues are part of each CDR3. A D gene is named only where the DNA matches it firmly. Only part of the rows carry a size: once, few, many, or a class if the clone is expanded.

v_gene	abundance	j_gene	d_gene	CDR3nt	CDR3aa
TRBV4-3	few	TRBJ1-5	TRBD1	TGCGCCAGCAGCCAAGACCTACCGGGACAGGGTATTCAGCCCCAGCATTTT	CASSQDLPGQGIQPQHF
TRBV4-1	few	TRBJ1-4	.	TGCGCCAGCAGCCAAAAACAGGGCAGAACTAATGAAAAACTGTTTTTT	CASSQKQGRTNEKLFF
TRBV7-2	.	TRBJ2-1	.	TGTGCCAGCAGCTTAGGTGTCAGAGCGTCCTACAATGAGCAGTTCTTC	CASSLGVRASYNEQFF
TRBV5-1	.	TRBJ2-7	.	TGCGCCAGCAGCTTGGGATCACAACTACGGGAGCAGTACTTC	CASSLGSQLREQYF
TRBV7-6	once	TRBJ2-7	.	TGTGCCAGCAGCTTATCTACAGGGAGCTCCTACGAGCAGTACTTC	CASSLSTGSSYEQYF
TRBV18	.	TRBJ2-7	.	TGTGCCAGCTCCCGTACGGGGGGCGTTCCCCTCGAGCAGTACTTC	CASSRTGGVPLEQYF
TRBV14	.	TRBJ2-7	TRBD2	TGTGCCAGCAGCCTCAAACTCGGGACTACCTACGAGCAGTACTTC	CASSLKLGTTYEQYF
TRBV9	.	TRBJ2-6	.	TGTGCCAGCAGCGTACCGGGTGGGGCCAACGTCCTGACTTTC	CASSVPGGANVLTF
TRBV18	.	TRBJ2-7	.	TGTGCCAGCTCACCGGAGCGACTTCCAGCCTCCTACGAGCAGTACTTC	CASSPERLPASYEQYF
TRBV29-1	once	TRBJ2-7	.	TGCAGCGTTGCTTCTACTAGCCTGTCGTCGGTGCAGTACTTC	CSVASTSLSSVQYF
TRBV6-6	.	TRBJ1-1	TRBD1	TGTGCCAGCAGTTACCGGACAGGGGAGAACACTGAAGCTTTCTTT	CASSYRTGENTEAFF
TRBV19	few	TRBJ2-7	TRBD1	TGTGCCAGTAGTATATCGGGACAGGGCTCCTACGAGCAGTACTTC	CASSISGQGSYEQYF